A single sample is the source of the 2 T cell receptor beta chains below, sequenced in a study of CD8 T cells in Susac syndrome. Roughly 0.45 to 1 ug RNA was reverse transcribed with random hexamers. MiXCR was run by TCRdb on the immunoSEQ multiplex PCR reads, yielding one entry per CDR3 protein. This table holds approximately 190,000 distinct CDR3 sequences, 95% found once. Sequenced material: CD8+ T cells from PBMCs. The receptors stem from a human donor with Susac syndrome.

The CDR3 coding sequence is TGCAGCGTTTTCAGGGGTTGGGAGCAGTTCTTC. As protein: CSVFRGWEQFF. The chain couples TRBV29-1 to TRBJ2-1; D may be TRBD1 (6 bases). CDR1 is SQVTM and CDR2 is ANQGSEA in the germline V gene. CDR3 length: 11 amino acids. The V gene lost 5 bases and the J gene lost 10 bases, with 12 bases spanning the gap.

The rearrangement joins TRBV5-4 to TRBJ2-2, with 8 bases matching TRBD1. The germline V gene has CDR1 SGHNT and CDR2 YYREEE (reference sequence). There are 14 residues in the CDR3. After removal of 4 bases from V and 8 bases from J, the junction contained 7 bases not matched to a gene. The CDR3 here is CASSRQGHSGELFF. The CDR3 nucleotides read TGTGCCAGCAGCCGACAGGGGCACTCGGGGGAGCTGTTTTTT.